This is a list of T cell receptor beta chains from one sample in a study of HIV-infected patients and healthy controls. TCRdb recomputed calls from the 5' RACE reads with MiXCR, one row per CDR3 protein. The data hold roughly 18,000 distinct CDR3 sequences, with around 9.1% observed a single time. Specimen: blood. The receptors derive from an adult in good health. Each CDR3 is given with its conserved first and last residue. D genes are given only for firm matches. Clone size is shown for a subset of rows, as once, few, many or a class of expanded clone.

V: TRBV6-1; size: many; J: TRBJ1-2; D: .; CDR3: CASSEAGIYGYTF; DNA: TGTGCCAGCAGTGAAGCGGGGATCTATGGCTACACCTTC
V: TRBV19; size: many; J: TRBJ1-1; D: .; CDR3: CASIIGEGNTEAFF; DNA: TGTGCCAGTATCATAGGGGAGGGGAACACTGAAGCTTTCTTT
V: TRBV6-5; size: many; J: TRBJ1-1; D: TRBD1; CDR3: CASSATGGDTEAFF; DNA: TGTGCCAGCAGTGCGACAGGGGGGGACACTGAAGCTTTCTTT
V: TRBV5-4; size: .; J: TRBJ1-1; D: .; CDR3: CASSLAGTAEAFF; DNA: TGTGCCAGCAGCTTGGCCGGGACGGCTGAAGCTTTCTTT
V: TRBV20-1; size: many; J: TRBJ1-5; D: .; CDR3: CSASDTQPQHF; DNA: TGCAGTGCTAGCGACACTCAGCCCCAGCATTTT
V: TRBV9; size: .; J: TRBJ2-5; D: .; CDR3: CASSPGPGAETQYF; DNA: TGTGCCAGCAGCCCCGGTCCGGGGGCTGAGACCCAGTACTTC
V: TRBV29-1; size: few; J: TRBJ1-2; D: .; CDR3: CSVAGVDGYTF; DNA: TGCAGCGTTGCCGGAGTAGATGGCTACACCTTC
V: TRBV14; size: many; J: TRBJ1-5; D: .; CDR3: CASSRDDNQPQHF; DNA: TGTGCCAGCAGCCGGGACGACAATCAGCCCCAGCATTTT
V: TRBV3-1; size: many; J: TRBJ1-1; D: .; CDR3: CASSQGRDTEAFF; DNA: TGTGCCAGCAGCCAAGGTAGGGACACTGAAGCTTTCTTT
V: TRBV20-1; size: many; J: TRBJ2-7; D: .; CDR3: CSAAPSQSYEQYF; DNA: TGCAGTGCTGCGCCGAGCCAGAGCTACGAGCAGTACTTC
V: TRBV4-1; size: medium-sized; J: TRBJ2-1; D: .; CDR3: CASSQVGRGRDNEQFF; DNA: TGCGCCAGCAGCCAAGTCGGAAGGGGAAGGGACAATGAGCAGTTCTTC
V: TRBV9; size: medium-sized; J: TRBJ2-2; D: .; CDR3: CASSVGPSMVTGELFF; DNA: TGTGCCAGCAGCGTAGGTCCGAGTATGGTCACCGGGGAGCTGTTTTTT
V: TRBV28; size: many; J: TRBJ2-1; D: .; CDR3: CASRSGIITYNEQFF; DNA: TGTGCCAGCAGGTCAGGGATCATCACCTACAATGAGCAGTTCTTC
V: TRBV5-1; size: medium-sized; J: TRBJ2-3; D: .; CDR3: CASSGGASADTQYF; DNA: TGCGCCAGTTCGGGGGGCGCGAGTGCAGATACGCAGTATTTT
V: TRBV20-1; size: many; J: TRBJ2-5; D: TRBD2; CDR3: CSALPRTSGRAGAF; DNA: TGCAGTGCTCTCCCCCGGACTAGCGGGAGGGCCGGGGCCTTC
V: TRBV2; size: many; J: TRBJ2-3; D: .; CDR3: CASAGPSNSGRTDTQYF; DNA: TGTGCCAGCGCCGGCCCAAGCAATAGCGGCAGGACAGATACGCAGTATTTT
V: TRBV20-1; size: .; J: TRBJ2-7; D: TRBD1; CDR3: CSAPRDRDAYEQYF; DNA: TGCAGTGCTCCCCGGGACAGGGACGCCTACGAGCAGTACTTC
V: TRBV6-2/TRBV6-3; size: medium-sized; J: TRBJ2-3; D: .; CDR3: CASSYSPDTQYF; DNA: TGTGCCAGCAGTTACTCCCCAGATACGCAGTATTTT
V: TRBV23-1; size: many; J: TRBJ1-6; D: .; CDR3: CASSQSEGSWDGRPYNSPLHF; DNA: TGCGCCAGCAGTCAATCTGAAGGGAGTTGGGACGGACGCCCCTATAATTCACCCCTCCACTTT
V: TRBV5-1; size: many; J: TRBJ2-7; D: .; CDR3: CASSFNEQYF; DNA: TGCGCCAGCAGCTTTAACGAGCAGTACTTC
V: TRBV19; size: many; J: TRBJ2-4; D: .; CDR3: CASSMGPARYF; DNA: TGTGCCAGTAGTATGGGGCCCGCTAGGTACTTC
V: TRBV7-3; size: medium-sized; J: TRBJ2-4; D: TRBD2; CDR3: CASSQGLAGDAKNIQYF; DNA: TGTGCCAGCAGCCAGGGACTAGCGGGAGATGCCAAAAACATTCAGTACTTC
V: TRBV9; size: many; J: TRBJ2-3; D: TRBD2; CDR3: CASSPGLAARTDTQYF; DNA: TGTGCCAGCAGCCCGGGTCTAGCGGCCCGCACAGATACGCAGTATTTT
V: TRBV5-1; size: many; J: TRBJ2-7; D: TRBD1; CDR3: CASSLEDRGDEQYF; DNA: TGCGCCAGCAGCTTGGAGGACAGGGGCGACGAGCAGTACTTC
V: TRBV5-6; size: many; J: TRBJ2-3; D: TRBD2; CDR3: CASSSPGLAGWTDTQYF; DNA: TGTGCCAGCAGCTCGCCGGGACTAGCGGGGTGGACAGATACGCAGTATTTT
V: TRBV27; size: .; J: TRBJ2-4; D: .; CDR3: CASSLAAIAKNIQYF; DNA: TGTGCCAGCAGTTTAGCGGCTATAGCCAAAAACATTCAGTACTTC
V: TRBV6-2/TRBV6-3; size: medium-sized; J: TRBJ2-5; D: .; CDR3: CASTGTSVWTEYF; DNA: TGTGCCAGCACCGGAACGTCAGTTTGGACCGAGTACTTC
V: TRBV20-1; size: many; J: TRBJ2-3; D: TRBD1; CDR3: CSATGTGQADTQYF; DNA: TGCAGTGCCACCGGGACAGGGCAGGCAGATACGCAGTATTTT
V: TRBV20-1; size: few; J: TRBJ2-1; D: .; CDR3: CSARDPSGDNEQFF; DNA: TGCAGTGCTAGAGATCCGTCCGGGGACAATGAGCAGTTCTTC
V: TRBV7-9; size: many; J: TRBJ2-3; D: .; CDR3: CASSLDRSRDTQYF; DNA: TGTGCCAGCAGCTTAGATCGGAGCCGCGATACGCAGTATTTT
V: TRBV28; size: few; J: TRBJ1-6; D: .; CDR3: CASSRTDSPLHF; DNA: TGTGCCAGCAGCAGGACCGATTCACCCCTCCACTTT
V: TRBV3-1; size: medium-sized; J: TRBJ2-5; D: .; CDR3: CASSQTGTSWETQYF; DNA: TGTGCCAGCAGCCAAACTGGGACCTCTTGGGAGACCCAGTACTTC
V: TRBV7-2; size: many; J: TRBJ2-1; D: TRBD2; CDR3: CASTLAGADNEQFF; DNA: TGTGCCAGCACCCTAGCGGGAGCGGACAATGAGCAGTTCTTC
V: TRBV6-2/TRBV6-3; size: many; J: TRBJ2-7; D: .; CDR3: CASSSGPYEQYF; DNA: TGTGCCAGCAGTTCGGGTCCCTACGAGCAGTACTTC
V: TRBV19; size: few; J: TRBJ2-1; D: .; CDR3: CASSVGDEQFF; DNA: TGTGCCAGTAGTGTTGGGGATGAGCAGTTCTTC
V: TRBV30; size: many; J: TRBJ2-3; D: .; CDR3: CAWSVVPTTDTQYF; DNA: TGTGCCTGGAGTGTAGTCCCGACTACAGATACGCAGTATTTT
V: TRBV4-3; size: few; J: TRBJ2-7; D: .; CDR3: CASSQDSNSAYEQYF; DNA: TGCGCCAGCAGCCAAGATAGCAATAGTGCCTACGAGCAGTACTTC
V: TRBV12-3/TRBV12-4; size: medium-sized; J: TRBJ2-7; D: .; CDR3: CASSLAGSGEQYF; DNA: TGTGCCAGCAGTTTGGCGGGGTCGGGGGAGCAGTACTTC
V: TRBV6-6; size: many; J: TRBJ2-7; D: TRBD1; CDR3: CASSPRTGSSYEQYF; DNA: TGTGCCAGCAGTCCTCGGACAGGGAGCTCCTACGAGCAGTACTTC
V: TRBV28; size: many; J: TRBJ1-5; D: .; CDR3: CASGQYSNQPQHF; DNA: TGTGCCAGTGGACAGTATAGCAATCAGCCCCAGCATTTT
V: TRBV7-2; size: many; J: TRBJ2-7; D: .; CDR3: CASSLGAGPSYEQYF; DNA: TGTGCCAGCAGCTTAGGGGCGGGCCCGTCCTACGAGCAGTACTTC
V: TRBV6-1; size: .; J: TRBJ2-1; D: .; CDR3: CASSEAGGSYNEQFF; DNA: TGTGCCAGCAGTGAAGCGGGAGGCTCCTACAATGAGCAGTTCTTC
V: TRBV12-3/TRBV12-4; size: medium-sized; J: TRBJ2-2; D: .; CDR3: CASSVQGIGELFF; DNA: TGTGCCAGCAGTGTACAGGGTATCGGGGAGCTGTTTTTT
V: TRBV5-1; size: many; J: TRBJ2-3; D: .; CDR3: CASSPGSDTQYF; DNA: TGCGCCAGCAGCCCCGGATCGGATACGCAGTATTTT
V: TRBV7-8; size: .; J: TRBJ2-1; D: TRBD2; CDR3: CASSPLLAAATMGGFF; DNA: TGTGCCAGCAGCCCACTACTAGCGGCGGCTACAATGGGGGGGTTCTTC
V: TRBV12-5; size: medium-sized; J: TRBJ1-1; D: .; CDR3: CASGLVVGPDVTEAFF; DNA: TGTGCTAGTGGTTTGGTAGTGGGACCCGACGTCACTGAAGCTTTCTTT